The 23 T cell receptor beta chains in this list originate from one sample, sequenced in a study of T cells in women clearing cervical HPV infection. Clones were read by immunoSEQ multiplex PCR, and TCRdb kept only the in-frame ones, dropping some. This table lists 9,000 to 15,000 clones. Sequencing used blood buffy coat. The origin of the receptors is a woman between 18 and 75 years old with a cervical HPV16 infection that either progressed to CIN3+ or cleared (not recorded which).

Partial CDR3 DNA: TGCGCCAGCAGACTCTCAACTAATGAAAAA. Amino acids: CASRLSTNEK. The CDR3 as a whole reads CASRLSTNEKLFF. The chain links TRBV5-1 to TRBJ1-4; no reliable D call. The missing CDR3 end, 3 residues past where the read stops, is filled in from the germline J gene. The CDR3 consists of 13 residues. The V gene lost 5 bases and the J gene lost 0 bases, with 5 bases spanning the gap. Looked up from germline, CDR1 is SGHRS and CDR2 is YFSETQ.

On this clone itself: The sequenced fragment ends 3 residues before the CDR3 boundary, so the rest is inferred from the germline J gene. The J gene is TRBJ2-2, the V gene TRBV6-2 or TRBV6-3; unclear D gene. V dropped 2 bases and J dropped 7 bases, with 11 bases sitting between them. This CDR3 contains 14 residues. The germline V gene has CDR1 MNHEY and CDR2 SVGEGT. CDR3 in amino acids: CASSYVPTGGELFF. The DNA read from the CDR3 is TGTGCCAGCAGTTACGTCCCCACCGGCGGGGAG.

Details on this clone: From the germline J gene comes the end of the CDR3, since the read stops 3 residues before it. The chain recombines TRBV6-1 with TRBJ2-2; D is unresolved. Trimming removed 2 bases at V and 3 bases at J, with 4 bases between. Looked up from germline, CDR1 is MNHNS and CDR2 is SASEGT. The CDR3 is 13 amino acids. Partial CDR3 DNA: TGTGCCAGCAGTGAACCCTACACCGGGGAG. Protein product: CASSEPYTGE. The CDR3 reads in full as CASSEPYTGELFF.

The CDR3 loop reads CASSPIQGIGYDYTF. The covered CDR3 bases are TGTGCCAGCTCACCGATTCAGGGGATCGGCTACGAC. The V and J genes are TRBV18 and TRBJ1-2; D may be TRBD1 (6 bases). The sequence runs out 3 residues before the end of the CDR3; the remainder is reconstructed from the germline J gene. Germline loops: CDR1 KGHSH, CDR2 LQKENI. The CDR3 is made up of 15 amino acids.

On this clone itself: The sequence runs out 3 residues before the end of the CDR3; the remainder is reconstructed from the germline J gene. V and J are TRBV7-6 and TRBJ2-5, with D perhaps TRBD1 (5 bases). V lost 5 bases, J lost 4 bases, and 14 bases lay in between. The CDR3 totals 14 residues. The V gene's germline CDR1 is SGHVS and CDR2 FNYEAQ. The covered CDR3 bases are TGTGCCAGCAGCGACGCCCAGGGCCGAGAGACC. Residues: CASSDAQGRET. The full CDR3 is CASSDAQGRETQYF.

For this clone: The read ends 3 residues before the CDR3 terminus; that terminus is restored from the germline J gene. The chain combines TRBV27 with TRBJ2-7; 8 bases line up with TRBD1. The germline gives CDR1 MNHEY, CDR2 SMNVEV (reference sequence). This CDR3 contains 14 residues. J lost 3 bases, V lost 4 bases, and 5 bases had no gene match. The CDR3 spells CASSSGQGYYEQYF. The DNA read from the CDR3 is TGTGCCAGCAGTTCCGGACAGGGATACTACGAG.

As regards this clone: The read is 3 residues too short to cover the CDR3 end, so that end is filled in from the germline J gene. The chain recombines TRBV5-1 with TRBJ2-2; D perhaps matches TRBD2 (6 bases). Germline-derived CDR1 and CDR2 are SGHRS and YFSETQ. CDR3 length equals 13 residues. V lost 2 bases and J lost 5, with 7 bases in between. CDR3 DNA, as far as it was read: TGCGCCAGCAGCTTTCGGGGGACCGGGGAG. Its translation is CASSFRGTGE. The CDR3 in its entirety is CASSFRGTGELFF.

The CDR3 is CASSISGSTEAFF. The sequenced CDR3 bases are TGTGCCAGCAGTATCTCGGGTTCCACTGAA. The V and J genes are TRBV2 and TRBJ1-1; unclear D gene. The read comes to an end 3 residues before the CDR3 does, leaving the germline J gene to fill in the end. V dropped 5 bases and J dropped 4 bases, with 11 bases sitting between them. The germline V gene encodes CDR1 SNHLY and CDR2 FYNNEI. The length of the CDR3 is 13 residues.

As to this clone: The DNA ends 3 residues before the CDR3 does, and the rest of the CDR3 is filled in from the germline J gene. The rearrangement uses TRBV29-1 and TRBJ2-5; D possibly corresponds to TRBD1 (5 bases). CDR3 size: 13 residues. With 7 bases removed from V and 5 bases from J, the gap between germline ends came to 17 bases. From germline, CDR1 is SQVTM and CDR2 ANQGSEA. CDR3 residues: CSADKGLGETQYF. The part of the CDR3 DNA that was read is TGCAGCGCCGACAAGGGGCTAGGGGAGACC.

Note on this clone: Read sequence stops 3 residues before the CDR3 end, and the germline J gene provides the missing end. The J gene is TRBJ2-5, the V gene TRBV5-1, with D maybe TRBD1 (6 bases). The germline V gene has CDR1 SGHRS and CDR2 YFSETQ. Trimming removed 4 bases from V and 2 bases from J, with 12 bases in between. The CDR3 is made up of 14 amino acids. The CDR3 is CASSQTGLQETQYF. The CDR3 bases that were read are TGCGCCAGCAGCCAGACAGGTCTACAAGAGACC.

With respect to this clone: Coverage ceases 3 residues before the CDR3 finishes, and the germline J gene fills in the end. The chain uses TRBV5-5 and TRBJ2-5; D perhaps matches TRBD2 (5 bases). CDR3 length: 15 residues. V was cut by 0 bases and J by 1 base, with 10 bases left in between. The germline V gene has CDR1 SGHKS and CDR2 YYEKEE (reference sequence). CDR3 loop: CASSLVSGIQETQYF. The part of the CDR3 DNA that was read is TGTGCCAGCAGCTTGGTATCGGGGATCCAAGAGACC.

The CDR3 protein is CASSFTGSYEQYF. The sequenced CDR3 bases are TGCGCCAGCAGCTTCACGGGTTCCTACGAG. V gene TRBV5-1 combines with J gene TRBJ2-7; D gene unclear. Read data end 3 residues before the CDR3 end; the end is taken from the germline J gene. Germline-derived CDR1 and CDR2 are SGHRS and YFSETQ. Trimming removed 2 bases at V and 1 base at J, with 7 bases between. The length of the CDR3 is 13 residues.

Regarding this clone: The read stops 3 residues short of the end of the CDR3; the missing end is completed from the germline J gene. The chain joins TRBV2 to TRBJ2-3, with a weak D call TRBD2 (7 bases). The CDR3 has 17 residues. V shed 8 bases and J shed 8 bases, with 29 bases lying between them. Germline V gives CDR1 SNHLY, CDR2 FYNNEI. CDR3 DNA (partial): TGTGCCAGCTCCGCCCCCCTAGGGGGGGGTGGTTGGGGTACG. It codes for CASSAPLGGGGWGT. The whole CDR3 is CASSAPLGGGGWGTQYF.

Worth noting for this clone: Read data end 3 residues before the CDR3 end; the end is taken from the germline J gene. This chain links TRBV2 with TRBJ1-5; D gene ambiguous. Germline values: CDR1 SNHLY, CDR2 FYNNEI. CDR3 size: 12 residues. Trimming took off 6 bases at V and 7 bases at J, with 10 bases between the two ends. The CDR3 DNA, read in part, is TGTGCCAGCAGCTACGGTTCCCAGCCC. Translating it yields CASSYGSQP. The whole CDR3 sequence is CASSYGSQPQHF.

Worth noting for this clone: The CDR3 end falls 3 residues outside the read, so it is completed with the germline J gene. This sequence joins TRBV5-1 and TRBJ2-1; D may be TRBD1 or TRBD2 (5 bases each). CDR3 length: 15 amino acids. Germline CDR1 is SGHRS and CDR2 is YFSETQ. V was trimmed by 0 bases and J by 3 bases, leaving 10 bases between them. CDR3 sequence reads: CASSLVAGSYNEQFF. The CDR3 DNA, read in part, is TGCGCCAGCAGCTTGGTTGCAGGGAGCTACAATGAG. The full variable domain, with the rest looked up from reference TRBV5-1 and TRBJ2-1, is KAGVTQTPRYLIKTRGQQVTLSCSPISGHRSVSWYQQTPGQGLQFLFEYFSETQRNKGNFPGRFSGRQFSNSRSEMNVSTLELGDSALYLCASSLVAGSYNEQFFGPGTRLTVL.

In the case of this clone: The read ends 3 residues early relative to the CDR3; the germline J gene fills the gap. Distinct nucleotide sequences in the sample also encode this CDR3. The V call is TRBV18, the J call TRBJ2-7; D remains ambiguous. Trimming pared 6 bases from V and 3 bases from J, leaving 9 bases between. Germline CDR1 and CDR2: KGHSH and LQKENI. This CDR3 contains 12 residues. CDR3: CASSPIVYEQYF. Partial CDR3 DNA: TGTGCCAGCTCGCCAATAGTCTACGAG.

A note on this clone: The sequenced fragment ends 3 residues before the CDR3 boundary, so the rest is inferred from the germline J gene. J is TRBJ1-4 and V is TRBV19; 7 positions agree with TRBD1. The germline V gene encodes CDR1 LNHDA and CDR2 SQIVND (reference sequence). The junction had 6 bases not matched to a gene; V was cut back by 8 bases and J by 0 bases. The CDR3 has 15 amino acids. CDR3 DNA (partial): TGTGCCAGTTCCACAGGGGACGCAACTAATGAAAAA. Protein: CASSTGDATNEK. The entire CDR3 is CASSTGDATNEKLFF.

This CDR3 reads CASPPGTDYGYTF. CDR3 bases read: TGTGCCAGCCCCCCCGGTACCGACTATGGC. The rearrangement joins TRBV2 to TRBJ1-2; D gene unclear. The read is 3 residues too short to cover the CDR3 end, so that end is filled in from the germline J gene. Germline assignment: CDR1 SNHLY and CDR2 FYNNEI. There are 13 residues in the CDR3. V lost 8 bases and J 3 bases, leaving 13 bases between the germline ends.

For this clone: The read ends 3 residues shy of where the CDR3 ends; the end is completed using the germline J gene. The rearrangement links TRBV7-8 to TRBJ2-1, with TRBD2 as a possible D gene (7 bases). Germline values: CDR1 SGHVS, CDR2 FQNEAQ. The CDR3 totals 16 residues. Trimming shortened V by 6 bases and J by 0 bases, and 15 bases separated the two germline ends. The CDR3 spells CASSQGGVVSYNEQFF. The CDR3 bases that were read are TGTGCCAGCAGTCAAGGGGGGGTTGTCTCCTACAATGAG.

With respect to this clone: The read terminates 3 residues ahead of where the CDR3 ends, so the germline J gene completes it. The V gene is TRBV20-1, the J gene TRBJ2-7; 8 nucleotides line up with TRBD1. Germline CDR1 and CDR2: DFQATT and SNEGSKA (reference sequence). The V segment lost 5 bases and the J segment 3 bases; nucleotides outside the gene matches: 6. CDR3 size: 13 residues. The chain's CDR3 is CSAGGTGYYEQYF. The part of the CDR3 DNA that was read is TGCAGTGCTGGAGGGACAGGCTACTACGAG.

For this clone: Read coverage stops 3 residues before the CDR3 terminus; the germline J gene supplies the remainder. The gene calls are TRBV4-2 and TRBJ1-2; D unclear. Germline assignment: CDR1 LGHNA and CDR2 YNFKEQ. The CDR3 covers 13 residues. The ends were cut back, 5 bases at V and 5 bases at J, with 12 bases in the middle. CDR3 bases read: TGTGCCAGCAGCGGAACAGATTCTTATGGC. Translated, it gives CASSGTDSYG. The entire CDR3 is CASSGTDSYGYTF.

To note about this clone: The read terminates 3 residues ahead of where the CDR3 ends, so the germline J gene completes it. This chain links TRBV30 with TRBJ2-1; 11 bases line up with TRBD1. The ends lost 0 bases at V and 6 bases at J; junction bases unmatched: 4. Looked up from germline, CDR1 is GTSNPN and CDR2 is SVGIG (reference sequence). The CDR3 is 15 amino acids. The CDR3 sequence is CAWSVGTGGLNEQFF. The sequenced CDR3 bases are TGTGCCTGGAGTGTAGGGACAGGGGGGCTCAATGAG.

CDR3 bases read: TGTGCCAGCAGTTTATCCCAAAATCAGCCC. As protein: CASSLSQNQP. The whole CDR3 protein reads CASSLSQNQPQHF. V gene TRBV27 combines with J gene TRBJ1-5; no clear D. With the read ending 3 residues before the CDR3 end, the germline J gene is used to fill in that end. Germline V gene sequence: CDR1 MNHEY, CDR2 SMNVEV (reference sequence). V lost 0 bases and J 4 bases, leaving 4 bases between the germline ends. The CDR3 is 13 residues long.